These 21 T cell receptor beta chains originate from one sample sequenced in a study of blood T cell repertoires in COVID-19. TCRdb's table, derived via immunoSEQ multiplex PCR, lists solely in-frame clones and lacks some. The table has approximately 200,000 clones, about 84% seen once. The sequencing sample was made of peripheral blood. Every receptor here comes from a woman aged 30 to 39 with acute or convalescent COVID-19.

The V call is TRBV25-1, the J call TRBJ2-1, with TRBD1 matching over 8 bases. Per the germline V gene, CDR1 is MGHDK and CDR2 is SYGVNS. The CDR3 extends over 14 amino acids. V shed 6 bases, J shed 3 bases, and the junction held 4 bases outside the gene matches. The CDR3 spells CASRGQVFYNEQFF. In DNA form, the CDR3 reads TGTGCCAGCAGGGGACAGGTTTTCTACAATGAGCAGTTCTTC.

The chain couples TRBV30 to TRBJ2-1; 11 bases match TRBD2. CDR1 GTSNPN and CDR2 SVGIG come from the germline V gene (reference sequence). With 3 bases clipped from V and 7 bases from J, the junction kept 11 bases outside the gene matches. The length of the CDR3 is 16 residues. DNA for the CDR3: TGTGCCTGGAGCGATTTAGCGGGAGGGCGAGGGAATGAGCAGTTCTTC. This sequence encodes CAWSDLAGGRGNEQFF.

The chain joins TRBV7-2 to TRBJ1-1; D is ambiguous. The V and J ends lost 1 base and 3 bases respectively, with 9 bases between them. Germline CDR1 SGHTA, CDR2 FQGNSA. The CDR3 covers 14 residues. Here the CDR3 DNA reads TGTGCCAGCAGCTTAGGGGGAGGGTACACTGAAGCTTTCTTT. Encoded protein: CASSLGGGYTEAFF.

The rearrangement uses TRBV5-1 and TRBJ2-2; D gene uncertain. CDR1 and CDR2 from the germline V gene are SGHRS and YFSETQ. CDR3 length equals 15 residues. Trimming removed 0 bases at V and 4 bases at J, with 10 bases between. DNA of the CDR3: TGCGCCAGCAGCTTGGGTGACACTCGCACCGGGGAGCTGTTTTTT. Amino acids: CASSLGDTRTGELFF.

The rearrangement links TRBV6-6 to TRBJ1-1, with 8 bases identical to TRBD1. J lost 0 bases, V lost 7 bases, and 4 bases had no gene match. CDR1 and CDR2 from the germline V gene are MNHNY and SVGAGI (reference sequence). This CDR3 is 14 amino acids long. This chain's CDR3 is CASTGGQVNTEAFF. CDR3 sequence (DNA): TGTGCCAGCACTGGGGGACAGGTGAACACTGAAGCTTTCTTT.

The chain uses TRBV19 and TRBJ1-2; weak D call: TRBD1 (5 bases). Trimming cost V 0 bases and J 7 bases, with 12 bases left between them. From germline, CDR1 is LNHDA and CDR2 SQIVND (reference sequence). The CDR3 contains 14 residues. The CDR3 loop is CASSIDSTVSGYTF. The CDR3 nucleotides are TGTGCCAGTAGTATAGATTCGACAGTGAGTGGCTACACCTTC.

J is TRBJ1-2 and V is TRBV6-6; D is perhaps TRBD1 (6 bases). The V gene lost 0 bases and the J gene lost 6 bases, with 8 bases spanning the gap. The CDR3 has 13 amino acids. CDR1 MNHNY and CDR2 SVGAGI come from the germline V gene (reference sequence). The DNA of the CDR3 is TGTGCCAGCAGTTACTCACAGGGTGATGGCTACACCTTC. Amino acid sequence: CASSYSQGDGYTF.

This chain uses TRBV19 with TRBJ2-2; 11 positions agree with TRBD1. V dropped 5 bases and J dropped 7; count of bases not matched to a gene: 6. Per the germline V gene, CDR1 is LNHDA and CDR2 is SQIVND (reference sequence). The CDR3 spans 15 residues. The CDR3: CASSSGTGGVGELFF. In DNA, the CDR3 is TGTGCCAGTAGTTCCGGGACAGGGGGAGTCGGGGAGCTGTTTTTT.

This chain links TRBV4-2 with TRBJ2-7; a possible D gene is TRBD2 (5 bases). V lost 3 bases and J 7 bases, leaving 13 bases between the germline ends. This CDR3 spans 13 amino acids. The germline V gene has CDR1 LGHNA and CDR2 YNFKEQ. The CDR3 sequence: CASSHGGSGEQYF. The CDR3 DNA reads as TGTGCCAGCAGCCATGGAGGCTCGGGGGAGCAGTACTTC.

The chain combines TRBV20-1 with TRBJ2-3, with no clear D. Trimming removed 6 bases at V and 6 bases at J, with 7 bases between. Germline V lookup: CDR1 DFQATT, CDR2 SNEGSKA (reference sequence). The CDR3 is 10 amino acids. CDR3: CSAYFDTQYF. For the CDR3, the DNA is TGCAGTGCCTACTTTGATACGCAGTATTTT.

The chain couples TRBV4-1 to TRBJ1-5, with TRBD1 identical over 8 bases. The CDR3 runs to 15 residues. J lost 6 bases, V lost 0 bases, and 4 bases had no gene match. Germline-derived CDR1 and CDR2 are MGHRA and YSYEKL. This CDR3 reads CASSQDRGQFQPQHF. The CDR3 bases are TGCGCCAGCAGCCAAGACAGGGGGCAGTTTCAGCCCCAGCATTTT.

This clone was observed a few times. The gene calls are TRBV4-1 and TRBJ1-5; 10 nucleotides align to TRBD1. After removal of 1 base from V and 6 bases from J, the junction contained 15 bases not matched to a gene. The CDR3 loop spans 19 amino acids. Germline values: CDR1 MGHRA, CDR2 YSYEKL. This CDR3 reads CASSQGTALRTGGAQPQHF. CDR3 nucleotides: TGCGCCAGCAGCCAAGGGACGGCCCTTAGGACAGGGGGTGCTCAGCCCCAGCATTTT.

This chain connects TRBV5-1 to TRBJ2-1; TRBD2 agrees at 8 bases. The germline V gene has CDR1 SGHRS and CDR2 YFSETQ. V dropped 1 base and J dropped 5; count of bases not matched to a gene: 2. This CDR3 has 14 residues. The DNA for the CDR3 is TGCGCCAGCAGCTTGCAACTAGCGGACAATGAGCAGTTCTTC. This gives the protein CASSLQLADNEQFF.

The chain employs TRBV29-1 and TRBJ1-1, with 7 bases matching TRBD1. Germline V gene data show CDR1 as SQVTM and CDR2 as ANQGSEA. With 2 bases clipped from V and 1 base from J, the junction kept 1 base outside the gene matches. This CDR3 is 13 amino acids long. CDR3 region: CSVEKGANTEAFF. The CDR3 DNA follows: TGCAGCGTTGAAAAGGGGGCGAACACTGAAGCTTTCTTT.

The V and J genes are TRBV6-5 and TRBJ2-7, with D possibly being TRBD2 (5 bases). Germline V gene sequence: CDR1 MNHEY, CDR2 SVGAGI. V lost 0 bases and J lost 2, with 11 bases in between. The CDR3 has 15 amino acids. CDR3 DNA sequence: TGTGCCAGCAGTTACTCCGGGGTTTCCACCTACGAGCAGTACTTC. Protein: CASSYSGVSTYEQYF.

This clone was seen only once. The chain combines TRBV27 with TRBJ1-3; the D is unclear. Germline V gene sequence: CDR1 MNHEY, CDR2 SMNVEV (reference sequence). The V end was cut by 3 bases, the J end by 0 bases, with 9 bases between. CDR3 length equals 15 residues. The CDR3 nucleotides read TGTGCCAGCAGTTTCTGGGCTCCCTCTGGAAACACCATATATTTT. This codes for CASSFWAPSGNTIYF.

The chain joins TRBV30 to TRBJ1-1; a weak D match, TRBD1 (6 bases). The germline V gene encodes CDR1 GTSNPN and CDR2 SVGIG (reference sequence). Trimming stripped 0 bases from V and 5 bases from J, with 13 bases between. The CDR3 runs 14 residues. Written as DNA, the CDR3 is TGTGCCTGGAGTGTAGGGGGTACGAGTACTGAAGCTTTCTTT. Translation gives CAWSVGGTSTEAFF.

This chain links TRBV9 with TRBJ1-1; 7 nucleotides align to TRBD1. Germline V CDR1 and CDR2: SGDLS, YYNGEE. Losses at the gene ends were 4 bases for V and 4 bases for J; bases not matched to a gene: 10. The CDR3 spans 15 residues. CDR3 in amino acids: CASSYTGTVITEAFF. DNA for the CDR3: TGTGCCAGCAGCTACACCGGGACAGTCATCACTGAAGCTTTCTTT.

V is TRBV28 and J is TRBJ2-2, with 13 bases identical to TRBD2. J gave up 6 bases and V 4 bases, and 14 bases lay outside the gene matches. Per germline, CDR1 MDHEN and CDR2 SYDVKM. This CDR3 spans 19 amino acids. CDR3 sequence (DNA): TGTGCCAGCAGTTCATCCGGGACTAGCGGGACTAATTCACCCGGGGAGCTGTTTTTT. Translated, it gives CASSSSGTSGTNSPGELFF.

The CDR3 DNA reads TGTGCCAGCACCCGAACAAGTTACAATGAGCAGTTCTTC. Residues: CASTRTSYNEQFF. The chain employs TRBV12-3 or TRBV12-4 and TRBJ2-1; no reliable D call. Trimming took 7 bases from V and 4 from J, leaving 11 bases between them. The CDR3 contains 13 residues.

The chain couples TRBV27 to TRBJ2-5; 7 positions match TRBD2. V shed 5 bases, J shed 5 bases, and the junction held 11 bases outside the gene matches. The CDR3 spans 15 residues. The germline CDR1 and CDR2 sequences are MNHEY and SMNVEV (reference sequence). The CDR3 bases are TGTGCCAGCAGTCCCAACCCCCTACTAGCGGAGACCCAGTACTTC. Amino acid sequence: CASSPNPLLAETQYF.